The 22 T cell receptor beta chains below all came from one sample that was sequenced in a study of shared clonotypes between healthy human individuals. Only in-frame clones appear in the TCRdb table, and some are missing; sequencing was by immunoSEQ multiplex PCR. The data contain hundreds of thousands of clones, around 96% of them seen just once; the ten biggest clones take up less than 0.35%. The specimen sequenced was memory CD8+ T cells sorted from blood. The sample's subset: CD45RO+ cells pooled with CCR7-negative TemRA cells. These receptors all come from a man aged 25 to 40 in good health.

This chain connects TRBV30 to TRBJ1-2; tentative D call: TRBD1 (5 bases). Trimming removed 4 bases at V and 3 bases at J, with 24 bases between. From germline, CDR1 is GTSNPN and CDR2 SVGIG (reference sequence). This CDR3 has 17 residues. Here the CDR3 reads CAWTLRAGLSDDYGYTF. As DNA, the CDR3 is TGTGCCTGGACCTTACGGGCAGGGCTAAGTGACGACTATGGCTACACCTTC.

The V call is TRBV14, the J call TRBJ2-7; a weak D match, TRBD2 (6 bases). The germline gives CDR1 SGHDN, CDR2 FVKESK. The V end was cut by 2 bases, the J end by 4 bases, with 12 bases between. The CDR3 has 14 residues. The CDR3 DNA reads TGTGCCAGCAGCCAAACGGGAGAAGGGTACGAGCAGTACTTC. It specifies CASSQTGEGYEQYF.

This rearrangement joins TRBV7-9 to TRBJ1-4; D remains ambiguous. The V end was cut by 1 base, the J end by 0 bases, with 9 bases between. Germline loops: CDR1 SEHNR, CDR2 FQNEAQ (reference sequence). This CDR3 region has 16 residues. CDR3 sequence: CASSLERQTTNEKLFF. CDR3 nucleotides: TGTGCCAGCAGCTTAGAGCGGCAGACAACTAATGAAAAACTGTTTTTT.

This rearrangement joins TRBV7-9 to TRBJ1-2; possible D gene TRBD1, 6 bases. The V end lost 4 bases, the J end lost 4 bases, and 13 bases lay between the germline ends. There are 14 residues in the CDR3. The germline gives CDR1 SEHNR, CDR2 FQNEAQ (reference sequence). The CDR3 here is CASSSLQGAYGYTF. Written as DNA, the CDR3 is TGTGCCAGCAGCTCTTTACAGGGTGCCTATGGCTACACCTTC. The variable domain in full, with the rest retrieved from reference TRBV7-9 and TRBJ1-2, is DTGVSQNPRHKITKRGQNVTFRCDPISEHNRLYWYRQTLGQGPEFLTYFQNEAQLEKSRLLSDRFSAERPKGSFSTLEIQRTEQGDSAMYLCASSSLQGAYGYTFGSGTRLTVV.

V and J are TRBV18 and TRBJ2-5; D is unclear. The CDR3 is 13 amino acids. Per the germline V gene, CDR1 is KGHSH and CDR2 is LQKENI. The germline V and J ends were trimmed by 0 bases and 1 base, with 3 bases remaining between them. CDR3 in amino acids: CASSPPPQETQYF. The CDR3 nucleotides read TGTGCCAGCTCACCACCCCCCCAAGAGACCCAGTACTTC. The complete variable domain, with remaining parts taken from reference TRBV18 and TRBJ2-5, reads NAGVMQNPRHLVRRRGQEARLRCSPMKGHSHVYWYRQLPEEGLKFMVYLQKENIIDESGMPKERFSAEFPKEGPSILRIQQVVRGDSAAYFCASSPPPQETQYFGPGTRLLVL.

The rearrangement links TRBV5-4 to TRBJ1-1; D ambiguous. The CDR3 runs 11 residues. Looked up from germline, CDR1 is SGHNT and CDR2 is YYREEE (reference sequence). The ends were cut back, 4 bases at V and 0 bases at J, with 1 base in the middle. The CDR3 region is CASSMNTEAFF. DNA of the CDR3: TGTGCCAGCAGCATGAACACTGAAGCTTTCTTT.

This chain uses TRBV5-4 with TRBJ2-5; D unresolved. V shed 1 base and J shed 1 base, with 11 bases lying between them. Germline CDR1 SGHNT, CDR2 YYREEE (reference sequence). There are 15 residues in the CDR3. The CDR3 loop is CASSLRTLVQETQYF. CDR3 nucleotide sequence: TGTGCCAGCAGCTTGAGGACCCTGGTCCAAGAGACCCAGTACTTC.

This clone was counted a single time. The rearrangement uses TRBV7-9 and TRBJ1-4, with TRBD1 matching 7 bases. CDR1 SEHNR and CDR2 FQNEAQ come from the germline V gene (reference sequence). The CDR3 sequence is 14 residues long. V lost 4 bases and J lost 8; bases outside the gene matches: 7. CDR3 residues: CASSSDRDGEKLFF. For the CDR3, the DNA is TGTGCCAGCAGCTCCGACAGGGATGGGGAAAAACTGTTTTTT.

This clone occurred a few times. This chain uses TRBV5-1 with TRBJ2-7; D perhaps matches TRBD2 (6 bases). The germline gives CDR1 SGHRS, CDR2 YFSETQ. This CDR3 region has 13 residues. Trimming shortened V by 4 bases and J by 11 bases, and 19 bases separated the two germline ends. CDR3 amino acids: CASSVWTGLAKYF. CDR3 nucleotides: TGCGCCAGCAGCGTCTGGACGGGGCTAGCGAAGTACTTC. Complete variable domain (other parts from reference TRBV5-1 and TRBJ2-7): KAGVTQTPRYLIKTRGQQVTLSCSPISGHRSVSWYQQTPGQGLQFLFEYFSETQRNKGNFPGRFSGRQFSNSRSEMNVSTLELGDSALYLCASSVWTGLAKYFGPGTRLTVT.

The chain carries TRBV30 and TRBJ2-1; D ambiguous. V was cut by 4 bases and J by 4 bases, with 8 bases left in between. The CDR3 contains 12 residues. Germline values: CDR1 GTSNPN, CDR2 SVGIG (reference sequence). The CDR3 DNA is TGTGCCTGGAAACGGGCTTACAATGAGCAGTTCTTC. It is translated as CAWKRAYNEQFF.

This chain links TRBV5-6 with TRBJ2-3, with 11 bases identical to TRBD2. The length of the CDR3 is 15 residues. Unmatched junction bases numbered 1, after V lost 1 base and J lost 3 bases. Germline values: CDR1 SGHDT, CDR2 YYEEEE. The DNA of the CDR3 is TGTGCCAGCAGCTTGATAGCGGGAGGGACAGATACGCAGTATTTT. This gives the protein CASSLIAGGTDTQYF.

In the case of this clone: Distinct nucleotide sequences in the sample also encode this CDR3. V and J are TRBV5-1 and TRBJ2-1; possibly TRBD1 for D (6 bases). The V end was cut by 4 bases, the J end by 1 base, with 6 bases between. The CDR3 length is 13 residues. Germline CDR1 reads SGHRS; CDR2 reads YFSETQ. CDR3 in amino acids: CASSRGSYNEQFF. For the CDR3, the DNA is TGCGCCAGCAGCAGGGGGTCCTACAATGAGCAGTTCTTC.

The chain links TRBV5-4 to TRBJ2-2, with 10 nucleotides matching TRBD2. Trimming at V came to 2 bases and at J to 6 bases, leaving 4 bases not matched to a gene. This CDR3 is 15 amino acids long. Germline loops: CDR1 SGHNT, CDR2 YYREEE (reference sequence). Here the CDR3 DNA reads TGTGCCAGCAGCTTAGCGGGAGGGCCACCCGGGGAGCTGTTTTTT. Its protein product is CASSLAGGPPGELFF.

The chain combines TRBV18 with TRBJ2-7, with D tentatively TRBD1 or TRBD2 (5 bases each). In germline, CDR1 is KGHSH, CDR2 LQKENI. The V end lost 3 bases, the J end lost 2 bases, and 8 bases lay between the germline ends. CDR3 length: 13 residues. CDR3 protein: CASSPGDPYEQYF. The CDR3 coding sequence is TGTGCCAGCTCACCGGGGGACCCCTACGAGCAGTACTTC.

This chain links TRBV28 with TRBJ2-5; the match to TRBD1 covers 10 bases. CDR1 is MDHEN, CDR2 SYDVKM, per germline. The CDR3 runs to 15 residues. Trimming removed 10 bases from V and 5 bases from J; junction bases left unmatched: 13. The CDR3 loop reads CATYQTGQGSETQYF. The CDR3, as DNA: TGTGCCACCTATCAGACGGGACAGGGGAGCGAGACCCAGTACTTC.

The J gene is TRBJ2-1, the V gene TRBV30, with TRBD1 as a possible D gene (5 bases). Trimming cost V 3 bases and J 7 bases, with 16 bases left between them. The CDR3 is made up of 14 amino acids. Germline-derived CDR1 and CDR2 are GTSNPN and SVGIG (reference sequence). CDR3 DNA: TGTGCCTGGAGCGCCTTGGTGGCAGGGAATGAGCAGTTCTTC. Its translation: CAWSALVAGNEQFF. Full variable domain (outside the CDR3, taken from reference TRBV30 and TRBJ2-1): SQTIHQWPATLVQPVGSPLSLECTVEGTSNPNLYWYRQAAGRGLQLLFYSVGIGQISSEVPQNLSASRPQDRQFILSSKKLLLSDSGFYLCAWSALVAGNEQFFGPGTRLTVL.

The chain combines TRBV7-8 with TRBJ2-7, with no clear D. The CDR3 loop spans 14 amino acids. V was trimmed by 2 bases and J by 5 bases, leaving 13 bases between them. Germline V gene lookup returns CDR1 SGHVS and CDR2 FQNEAQ. CDR3 protein: CASSLLSGLDEQYF. The DNA of the CDR3 is TGTGCCAGCAGCTTATTGTCTGGCTTGGACGAGCAGTACTTC.

The chain uses TRBV7-3 and TRBJ2-1; 7 bases align to TRBD2. The J segment lost 9 bases and the V segment lost 4 bases, leaving 12 bases of the junction unmatched. The CDR3 loop spans 15 amino acids. Germline lookup yields CDR1 SGHTA and CDR2 FQGTGA. The CDR3 loop is CASSSGTTPFGEQFF. As DNA, the CDR3 is TGTGCCAGCAGCTCGGGGACTACACCTTTTGGTGAGCAGTTCTTC.

This chain uses TRBV6-1 with TRBJ1-3; maybe TRBD1 (5 bases). Germline V gene lookup returns CDR1 MNHNS and CDR2 SASEGT. The CDR3 has 14 amino acids. V was cut by 1 base and J by 2 bases, with 6 bases left in between. In DNA, the CDR3 is TGTGCCAGCAGTGAAGGGACACCTGGAAACACCATATATTTT. This sequence encodes CASSEGTPGNTIYF.

This chain uses TRBV5-1 with TRBJ2-5; 10 bases agree with TRBD2. The CDR3 length is 15 residues. Germline-derived CDR1 and CDR2 are SGHRS and YFSETQ. The J segment lost 4 bases and the V segment lost 6 bases, leaving 9 bases of the junction unmatched. CDR3 in DNA: TGCGCCAGCACCTTTGGGAGACTAGCGGGAGAGACCCAGTACTTC. It codes for CASTFGRLAGETQYF. The full variable domain, rest sourced from reference TRBV5-1 and TRBJ2-5, is KAGVTQTPRYLIKTRGQQVTLSCSPISGHRSVSWYQQTPGQGLQFLFEYFSETQRNKGNFPGRFSGRQFSNSRSEMNVSTLELGDSALYLCASTFGRLAGETQYFGPGTRLLVL.

This chain links TRBV7-2 with TRBJ2-5; D is ambiguous. V lost 8 bases and J 3 bases, leaving 1 base between the germline ends. Germline values: CDR1 SGHTA, CDR2 FQGNSA. There are 9 residues in the CDR3. CDR3 sequence (DNA): TGTGCCAGCGAAGAGACCCAGTACTTC. Its translation: CASEETQYF.

The chain has TRBV28 and TRBJ2-1; 7 bases are shared with TRBD2. V lost 5 bases and J lost 4; bases outside the gene matches: 11. This CDR3 region has 16 residues. Germline V CDR1 and CDR2: MDHEN, SYDVKM. This CDR3 reads CASSRGRGWEYNEQFF. The CDR3 bases are TGTGCCAGCAGTCGGGGGAGGGGTTGGGAATACAATGAGCAGTTCTTC.